The next 27 T cell receptor beta chains were all read from a single sample in a study of T cell responses to AZD1222 COVID-19 vaccine. The assay was immunoSEQ multiplex PCR, and TCRdb's table has in-frame clones only and misses some. Seen here are 80,000 to 95,000 clones, 70% to 90% observed once, and the top ten hold under 5%. The source was peripheral blood, collected on day 0 of MenACWY control vaccination. Every receptor here comes from an adult in good health.

The CDR3 loop is CASSKDIANEQFF. The CDR3 DNA follows: TGTGCCAGCAGCAAGGACATAGCCAATGAGCAGTTCTTC. The chain joins TRBV13 to TRBJ2-1, with D possibly matching TRBD1 (5 bases). The CDR3 contains 13 residues. Trimming left V 5 bases short and J 6 bases short, with 11 bases between. From germline, CDR1 is PRHDT and CDR2 FYEKMQ (reference sequence).

This chain links TRBV19 with TRBJ1-1; 8 positions agree with TRBD1. Per germline, CDR1 LNHDA and CDR2 SQIVND (reference sequence). This CDR3 region has 15 residues. Trimming removed 2 bases from V and 4 bases from J; junction bases left unmatched: 6. This chain's CDR3 is CASSILYRGSTEAFF. The CDR3 bases are TGTGCCAGTAGTATACTGTACAGGGGGAGCACTGAAGCTTTCTTT. Based on the CDR3 plus reference TRBV19 and TRBJ1-1, the full variable domain is DGGITQSPKYLFRKEGQNVTLSCEQNLNHDAMYWYRQDPGQGLRLIYYSQIVNDFQKGDIAEGYSVSREKKESFPLTVTSAQKNPTAFYLCASSILYRGSTEAFFGQGTRLTVV.

This clone is classed as medium-sized. The V and J genes are TRBV6-2 or TRBV6-3 and TRBJ2-7; 7 bases align to TRBD2. The V segment lost 0 bases and the J segment 3 bases; nucleotides outside the gene matches: 5. The CDR3 runs to 15 residues. Germline assignment: CDR1 MNHEY and CDR2 SVGEGT. The CDR3 here is CASSYSAGAIYEQYF. CDR3 DNA sequence: TGTGCCAGCAGTTACTCTGCGGGAGCCATCTACGAGCAGTACTTC.

The genes are TRBV5-1 and TRBJ2-7, with 11 bases lining up with TRBD1. Germline V CDR1 and CDR2: SGHRS, YFSETQ. V shed 7 bases and J 7 bases; nucleotides not matched to a gene: 16. CDR3 length: 16 residues. The CDR3 protein is CASCYYPGQGATEQYF. The CDR3 DNA reads TGCGCCAGCTGCTACTACCCCGGACAGGGGGCCACAGAGCAGTACTTC.

Only a few counts were recorded for this clone. The rearrangement joins TRBV7-8 to TRBJ2-7; the match to TRBD1 covers 9 bases. In germline, CDR1 is SGHVS, CDR2 FQNEAQ. V was pared by 6 bases and J by 0 bases, with 9 bases of the junction left unmatched. The CDR3 consists of 16 residues. The CDR3 spells CASSKTGTGPSYEQYF. CDR3 DNA sequence: TGTGCCAGCAGTAAAACCGGGACAGGGCCCTCCTACGAGCAGTACTTC. Together with reference TRBV7-8 and TRBJ2-7, the CDR3 gives the full variable domain: GAGVSQSPRYKVAKRGQDVALRCDPISGHVSLFWYQQALGQGPEFLTYFQNEAQLDKSGLPSDRFFAERPEGSVSTLKIQRTQQEDSAVYLCASSKTGTGPSYEQYFGPGTRLTVT.

The J gene is TRBJ2-3, the V gene TRBV28; TRBD1 matches 7 bases. Germline V gene sequence: CDR1 MDHEN, CDR2 SYDVKM. V was pared by 5 bases and J by 2 bases, with 4 bases of the junction left unmatched. CDR3 length: 14 residues. CDR3 DNA sequence: TGTGCCAGCAGTCCGGGACAGATCACAGATACGCAGTATTTT. It translates to CASSPGQITDTQYF.

The chain has TRBV28 and TRBJ1-2; a weak D match, TRBD1 (6 bases). Trimming removed 6 bases from V and 4 bases from J, with 27 bases in between. The CDR3 covers 18 residues. CDR1 is MDHEN and CDR2 is SYDVKM in the germline V gene. CDR3 sequence: CASSLLSPTGSLFYGYTF. DNA of the CDR3: TGTGCCAGCAGCCTTTTATCCCCGACAGGCTCTTTATTCTATGGCTACACCTTC.

J is TRBJ1-5 and V is TRBV28; D is undetermined. The CDR3 totals 13 residues. CDR1 and CDR2 from the germline V gene are MDHEN and SYDVKM. The V end lost 7 bases, the J end lost 6 bases, and 13 bases lay between the germline ends. CDR3 bases: TGTGCCAGCACTATTGGACGAAGTCAGCCCCAGCATTTT. Translating gives CASTIGRSQPQHF.

The chain uses TRBV7-9 and TRBJ2-2, with D unclear. The V end was cut by 5 bases, the J end by 10 bases, with 26 bases between. CDR1 SEHNR and CDR2 FQNEAQ come from the germline V gene (reference sequence). This CDR3 has 17 residues. The CDR3 nucleotides read TGTGCCAGCAGCCCCCACTCCCGACAAGATGGTACGGAGGAGCTGTTTTTT. It translates to CASSPHSRQDGTEELFF.

The chain is built from TRBV10-1 and TRBJ2-7, with D possibly matching TRBD2 (6 bases). Trimming cost V 8 bases and J 4 bases, with 18 bases left between them. This CDR3 spans 14 amino acids. Germline assignment: CDR1 WNHNN and CDR2 SYGVQD (reference sequence). The chain's CDR3 is CASLIWGRIYEQYF. In DNA form, the CDR3 reads TGCGCCAGCCTCATATGGGGGAGGATATACGAGCAGTACTTC.

V gene TRBV19 combines with J gene TRBJ1-5, with unresolved D. Germline CDR1 LNHDA, CDR2 SQIVND (reference sequence). The germline V and J ends were trimmed by 7 bases and 3 bases, with 10 bases remaining between them. The CDR3 loop spans 13 amino acids. In DNA form, the CDR3 reads TGTGCCAGTACACAGTACTTCAATCAGCCCCAGCATTTT. It codes for CASTQYFNQPQHF.

This clone was observed once. V and J are TRBV25-1 and TRBJ2-3; 9 bases fit TRBD1. Germline values: CDR1 MGHDK, CDR2 SYGVNS. The CDR3 consists of 15 residues. The junction had 2 bases not matched to a gene; V was cut back by 4 bases and J by 0 bases. The chain's CDR3 is CASSGGQGSTDTQYF. The CDR3 nucleotides are TGTGCCAGCAGTGGGGGACAGGGCAGCACAGATACGCAGTATTTT.

Turning to this clone: One junction end does not reproduce the germline sequence, and a read error may be involved. The rearrangement links TRBV7-9 to TRBJ2-1, with D uncertain. Germline lookup yields CDR1 SEHNR and CDR2 FQNEAQ (reference sequence). This CDR3 has 14 amino acids. CDR3 coding DNA: TGTGCCAGCAGCTACCTCGAAGACACCGCGTGGTGCGTCTTC. It translates to CASSYLEDTAWCVF.

V gene TRBV12-3 or TRBV12-4 combines with J gene TRBJ1-2; D call uncertain. V was clipped by 3 bases and J by 8 bases, with 13 bases between them. This CDR3 has 13 residues. CDR3 region: CASSFSDFRGYTF. The CDR3 DNA follows: TGTGCCAGCAGTTTTTCAGATTTTAGAGGCTACACCTTC.

This chain uses TRBV6-5 with TRBJ2-3; 14 bases line up with TRBD2. Germline V gives CDR1 MNHEY, CDR2 SVGAGI. CDR3 size: 15 residues. With 5 bases clipped from V and 7 bases from J, the junction kept 5 bases outside the gene matches. This CDR3 reads CASSPWTSGRNTQYF. CDR3 bases: TGTGCCAGCAGTCCTTGGACTAGCGGGAGGAATACGCAGTATTTT.

The genes are TRBV28 and TRBJ1-5; TRBD1 is a possible D gene (6 bases). Trimming removed 5 bases from V and 6 bases from J, with 14 bases in between. The CDR3 length is 14 residues. The V gene's germline CDR1 is MDHEN and CDR2 SYDVKM. CDR3 nucleotide sequence: TGTGCCAGCAGTCTGAGGAGCAGGGGTCAGCCCCAGCATTTT. The encoded protein is CASSLRSRGQPQHF. The complete variable domain, with remaining parts taken from reference TRBV28 and TRBJ1-5, reads DVKVTQSSRYLVKRTGEKVFLECVQDMDHENMFWYRQDPGLGLRLIYFSYDVKMKEKGDIPEGYSVSREKKERFSLILESASTNQTSMYLCASSLRSRGQPQHFGDGTRLSIL.

The rearrangement links TRBV7-9 to TRBJ1-1; D is undetermined. V lost 0 bases to trimming and J lost 2 bases, with 10 bases between them. The germline CDR1 and CDR2 sequences are SEHNR and FQNEAQ (reference sequence). The length of the CDR3 is 15 residues. Written as DNA, the CDR3 is TGTGCCAGCAGCTTAGCAGGGAGTTATAACACTGAAGCTTTCTTT. This encodes CASSLAGSYNTEAFF.

The rearrangement links TRBV9 to TRBJ2-7, with D perhaps TRBD2 (6 bases). The CDR3 is 16 residues long. Trimming removed 4 bases from V and 0 bases from J, with 17 bases in between. Per germline, CDR1 SGDLS and CDR2 YYNGEE. The CDR3 region is CASSPRERAFSYEQYF. Written as DNA, the CDR3 is TGTGCCAGCAGCCCCCGAGAGCGGGCCTTCTCCTACGAGCAGTACTTC.

This chain links TRBV7-2 with TRBJ2-7; D uncertain. This CDR3 region has 13 residues. V lost 1 base and J lost 7, with 11 bases in between. Germline CDR1 reads SGHTA; CDR2 reads FQGNSA. CDR3 bases: TGTGCCAGCAGCTTAGGTCAGGCTCGGGAGCAGTACTTC. Translated: CASSLGQAREQYF.

The chain combines TRBV19 with TRBJ1-5, with D uncertain. The CDR3 sequence is 14 residues long. V was clipped by 3 bases and J by 1 base, with 7 bases between them. The germline CDR1 and CDR2 sequences are LNHDA and SQIVND (reference sequence). The CDR3 DNA reads as TGTGCCAGTAGTATTACGAGGAGCAATCAGCCCCAGCATTTT. Encoded protein: CASSITRSNQPQHF.

Here the CDR3 DNA reads TGTGCCAGCAGCCGCCTGGTGGGAGGGCCGGAGACCCAGTACTTC. Protein: CASSRLVGGPETQYF. This sequence joins TRBV7-9 and TRBJ2-5, with TRBD2 matching over 7 bases. Germline CDR1 and CDR2: SEHNR and FQNEAQ (reference sequence). CDR3 length: 15 amino acids. V dropped 5 bases and J dropped 5; count of bases not matched to a gene: 11.

In nucleotides, the CDR3 is TGCGCCAGCAGCCGGGGTGGAGGATCCTACAATGAGCAGTTCTTC. The encoded protein is CASSRGGGSYNEQFF. This rearrangement joins TRBV4-3 to TRBJ2-1; TRBD2 might be the D (5 bases). Trimming stripped 4 bases from V and 1 base from J, with 11 bases between. The germline V gene encodes CDR1 LGHNA and CDR2 YSLEER. The CDR3 is made up of 15 amino acids.

The gene calls are TRBV3-1 (or the pseudogene TRBV3-2) and TRBJ1-3, with TRBD1 matching over 7 bases. With 0 bases clipped from V and 7 bases from J, the junction kept 18 bases outside the gene matches. CDR1 is LGHDT and CDR2 is YNNKEL in the germline V gene (reference sequence). This CDR3 comprises 19 residues. Here the CDR3 reads CASSQDWCVCRTGPNTIYF. The CDR3 DNA follows: TGTGCCAGCAGCCAAGATTGGTGTGTGTGCAGGACAGGACCGAACACCATATATTTT.

The chain has TRBV27 and TRBJ2-1; 8 nucleotides align to TRBD2. CDR1 MNHEY and CDR2 SMNVEV come from the germline V gene (reference sequence). After removal of 2 bases from V and 3 bases from J, the junction contained 3 bases not matched to a gene. This CDR3 is 15 amino acids long. In DNA form, the CDR3 reads TGTGCCAGCAGTTTAGCGGGAGGTGTCTACAATGAGCAGTTCTTC. The encoded protein is CASSLAGGVYNEQFF.

V is TRBV16 and J is TRBJ2-4; D may match TRBD1 or TRBD2 (5 bases each). This CDR3 has 14 amino acids. Trimming cost V 1 base and J 8 bases, with 12 bases left between them. Germline assignment: CDR1 KGHSY and CDR2 FQNENV. As DNA, the CDR3 is TGTGCCAGCAGCCAATATCGGGGCTGGGACATTCAGTACTTC. It translates to CASSQYRGWDIQYF.

The chain carries TRBV10-3 and TRBJ1-1; the D is unclear. This CDR3 comprises 13 residues. Between the trimmed V and J ends, which lost 7 bases and 0 bases, there was a span of 9 bases. Germline V gives CDR1 ENHRY, CDR2 SYGVKD. This chain's CDR3 is CAIIGHLNTEAFF. The CDR3 nucleotides read TGTGCCATCATAGGGCACCTGAACACTGAAGCTTTCTTT.

This clone has a single count. V gene TRBV30 combines with J gene TRBJ1-5; D is undetermined. The CDR3 extends over 16 amino acids. V was pared by 0 bases and J by 2 bases, with 14 bases between. Germline CDR1 GTSNPN, CDR2 SVGIG (reference sequence). The DNA of the CDR3 is TGTGCCTGGAGTGTGCGGGGTTTGATCGGCAATCAGCCCCAGCATTTT. This translates into CAWSVRGLIGNQPQHF.